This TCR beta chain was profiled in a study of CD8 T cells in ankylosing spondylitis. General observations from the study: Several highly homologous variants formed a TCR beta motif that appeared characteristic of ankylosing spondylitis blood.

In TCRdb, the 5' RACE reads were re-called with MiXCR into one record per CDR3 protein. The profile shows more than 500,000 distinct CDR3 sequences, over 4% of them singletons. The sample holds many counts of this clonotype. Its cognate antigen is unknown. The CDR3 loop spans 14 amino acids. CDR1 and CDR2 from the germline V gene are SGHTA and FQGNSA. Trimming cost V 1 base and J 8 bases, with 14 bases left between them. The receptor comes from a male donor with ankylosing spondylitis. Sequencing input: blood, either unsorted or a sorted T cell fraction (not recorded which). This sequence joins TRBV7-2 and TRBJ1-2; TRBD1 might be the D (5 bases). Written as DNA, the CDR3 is TGTGCCAGCAGCTTAGAAACGGGGCGTGGGGGCTACACCTTC. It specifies CASSLETGRGGYTF.